This TCR beta chain was recovered during a study of T cell responses to AZD1222 COVID-19 vaccine. Sequenced by immunoSEQ multiplex PCR; TCRdb stores in-frame clones only, minus some. Of more than 250,000 clones in the sample, 85% to 95% were seen once. This CDR3 is built from 15 residues. V was pared by 4 bases and J by 0 bases, with 12 bases between. Looked up from germline, CDR1 is MNHEY and CDR2 is SMNVEV (reference sequence). Sequencing used peripheral blood, obtained on day 0 of AZD1222 vaccination. This sequence joins TRBV27 and TRBJ1-1, with D possibly TRBD1 on 5 matching bases. The receptor was derived from an adult in good health. DNA for the CDR3: TGTGCCAGCAGTTCCTCCGGGACGGTGAACACTGAAGCTTTCTTT. Translated, it gives CASSSSGTVNTEAFF.